This passage covers 23 T cell receptor beta chains from one sample sequenced in a study of lymphopenia after photon versus proton radiotherapy. The method was immunoSEQ multiplex PCR; TCRdb's version includes in-frame clones alone and lacks a portion of them. The sample has approximately 21,000 clones, 85% seen once; the top ten hold about 19%. Sequences were derived from peripheral blood, sampled from a patient treated with photon-based radiotherapy. The receptors here all came from a man aged 55 to 70 with pancreatic cancer.

V and J are TRBV11-3 and TRBJ2-1; 10 bases are a match to TRBD2. The CDR3 has 14 amino acids. J lost 8 bases, V lost 5 bases, and 6 bases had no gene match. Per the germline V gene, CDR1 is SGHNT and CDR2 is YENEEA. The CDR3 sequence is CASSPRTSGDEQFF. The CDR3 bases are TGTGCCAGCAGCCCAAGGACTAGCGGCGATGAGCAGTTCTTC.

V and J are TRBV30 and TRBJ2-1, with D perhaps being TRBD1 or TRBD2 (6 bases each). The V gene lost 0 bases and the J gene lost 9 bases, with 12 bases spanning the gap. Germline CDR1 GTSNPN, CDR2 SVGIG (reference sequence). This CDR3 comprises 13 residues. In DNA, the CDR3 is TGTGCCTGGAGTGTAAACGGGGGCGTTGAGCAGTTCTTC. Translated: CAWSVNGGVEQFF.

V usage is TRBV29-1 and J usage is TRBJ2-6; possibly TRBD1 for D (6 bases). The CDR3 has 14 residues. The V end lost 6 bases, the J end lost 0 bases, and 9 bases lay between the germline ends. Germline lookup yields CDR1 SQVTM and CDR2 ANQGSEA. The CDR3 DNA follows: TGCAGCGTAAGGGACACCTCTGGGGCCAACGTCCTGACTTTC. It codes for CSVRDTSGANVLTF.

V and J are TRBV5-1 and TRBJ2-5, with 12 bases aligning to TRBD2. CDR3 size: 15 residues. Trimming took 4 bases from V and 6 from J; bases not matched to a gene: 7. CDR1 and CDR2 from the germline V gene are SGHRS and YFSETQ. The CDR3 reads CASSPTSGGMQTQYF. CDR3 DNA: TGCGCCAGCAGCCCAACTAGCGGGGGGATGCAGACCCAGTACTTC.

For this clone: The junction does not match germline at one end; this may be a read error. The CDR3 nucleotides are TGTGCTAGCAGTTTGACTAGCGGGGATTACAATGAGCAGTTCTTC. Its protein is CASSLTSGDYNEQFF. The chain joins TRBV7-7 to TRBJ2-1, with 11 bases lining up with TRBD2. Germline CDR1 is SSHAT and CDR2 is FNYEAQ (reference sequence). This CDR3 has 15 residues.

The chain has TRBV27 and TRBJ2-1, with a weak D call TRBD1 (7 bases). This CDR3 spans 16 amino acids. CDR1 MNHEY and CDR2 SMNVEV come from the germline V gene (reference sequence). Trimming removed 5 bases at V and 6 bases at J, with 20 bases between. The CDR3 here is CASSPSDRVGFNEQFF. The CDR3 region has the DNA TGTGCCAGCAGTCCTAGCGACAGGGTAGGATTCAATGAGCAGTTCTTC.

J is TRBJ1-1 and V is TRBV15; D call uncertain. From germline, CDR1 is LNHNV and CDR2 YYDKDF (reference sequence). This CDR3 has 14 residues. V lost 0 bases to trimming and J lost 7 bases, with 12 bases between them. The CDR3 sequence is CATSRDGVEFEAFF. The CDR3 bases are TGTGCCACCAGCAGAGATGGAGTGGAGTTTGAAGCTTTCTTT.

V usage is TRBV5-4 and J usage is TRBJ2-5; D may be TRBD2 (6 bases). The germline V and J ends were trimmed by 4 bases and 0 bases, with 13 bases remaining between them. In germline, CDR1 is SGHNT, CDR2 YYREEE (reference sequence). This CDR3 contains 15 residues. The CDR3 DNA sequence: TGTGCCAGCAGCCATAACCGGGACTACCAAGAGACCCAGTACTTC. Protein sequence: CASSHNRDYQETQYF.

The V call is TRBV27, the J call TRBJ1-1; D not certain. This CDR3 is 14 amino acids long. Germline lookup yields CDR1 MNHEY and CDR2 SMNVEV (reference sequence). V gave up 5 bases and J gave up 9 bases, with 19 bases separating them. CDR3 amino acids: CASSPPLSRTKAFF. The DNA for the CDR3 is TGTGCCAGCAGTCCCCCTTTGAGTCGGACTAAAGCTTTCTTT.

This rearrangement joins TRBV18 to TRBJ1-5, with 10 positions matching TRBD1. The CDR3 is 15 amino acids. Germline CDR1 is KGHSH and CDR2 is LQKENI. Trimming removed 3 bases from V and 6 bases from J; junction bases left unmatched: 5. CDR3 coding DNA: TGTGCCAGCTCACCGGGACAGGGGTCTCTTCAGCCCCAGCATTTT. It is translated as CASSPGQGSLQPQHF. Full variable domain (remainder filled in from reference TRBV18 and TRBJ1-5): NAGVMQNPRHLVRRRGQEARLRCSPMKGHSHVYWYRQLPEEGLKFMVYLQKENIIDESGMPKERFSAEFPKEGPSILRIQQVVRGDSAAYFCASSPGQGSLQPQHFGDGTRLSIL.

CDR3 loop: CASSLALAGSSEQFF. DNA for the CDR3: TGTGCCAGCAGCTTGGCTTTAGCGGGGTCGTCGGAGCAGTTCTTC. This sequence joins TRBV5-4 and TRBJ2-1; TRBD2 matches at 8 bases. The CDR3 consists of 15 residues. With V trimmed by 0 bases and J by 10 bases, 9 bases remained unmatched. Germline-derived CDR1 and CDR2 are SGHNT and YYREEE (reference sequence).

This clone was detected only once. The rearrangement joins TRBV10-3 to TRBJ1-2; D ambiguous. Per the germline V gene, CDR1 is ENHRY and CDR2 is SYGVKD. Trimming cost V 3 bases and J 6 bases, with 14 bases left between them. CDR3 length equals 14 residues. CDR3 in amino acids: CAISEGFGRDGYTF. The DNA for the CDR3 is TGTGCCATCAGTGAAGGTTTTGGCCGGGATGGCTACACCTTC.

The genes are TRBV5-6 and TRBJ1-6; D is unresolved. CDR1 and CDR2 (germline): SGHDT, YYEEEE. There are 13 residues in the CDR3. The ends were cut back, 0 bases at V and 10 bases at J, with 8 bases in the middle. The CDR3 protein is CASSLDSDSPLHF. CDR3 in DNA: TGTGCCAGCAGCTTGGACTCCGACTCACCCCTCCACTTT.

The rearrangement links TRBV15 to TRBJ2-7; D could derive from TRBD1 or TRBD2 (5 bases each). V dropped 1 base and J dropped 6 bases, with 19 bases sitting between them. Germline V gene lookup returns CDR1 LNHNV and CDR2 YYDKDF (reference sequence). This CDR3 has 16 residues. As DNA, the CDR3 is TGTGCCACCAGCAGAGCGTATGGGACCCGGGGTAGCGAGCAGTACTTC. Translating it yields CATSRAYGTRGSEQYF.

The chain links TRBV19 to TRBJ1-3; TRBD1 matches at 8 bases. Trimming cost V 6 bases and J 7 bases; bases outside gene matches: 8. The CDR3 spans 14 residues. Germline lookup yields CDR1 LNHDA and CDR2 SQIVND (reference sequence). In DNA form, the CDR3 reads TGTGCCAGTAGCCCGGGACAGGCACTGAACACCATATATTTT. Its translation is CASSPGQALNTIYF.

This chain's CDR3 is CASSAPGGRQYEQYF. The CDR3 DNA follows: TGTGCCAGCAGCGCCCCAGGGGGGCGACAATACGAGCAGTACTTC. This sequence joins TRBV11-2 and TRBJ2-7; D is possibly TRBD1 (7 bases). This CDR3 is built from 15 residues. Germline V lookup: CDR1 SGHAT, CDR2 FQNNGV. V was cut by 5 bases and J by 4 bases, with 18 bases left in between.

This clone has only a few counts. The chain links TRBV4-1 to TRBJ2-6; 9 bases align to TRBD2. This CDR3 region has 19 residues. Germline V gene lookup returns CDR1 MGHRA and CDR2 YSYEKL. Trimming took 4 bases from V and 3 from J; bases not matched to a gene: 13. CDR3 loop: CASSPLREGIHFGANVLTF. The CDR3 DNA reads TGCGCCAGCAGCCCCCTGCGGGAGGGAATACATTTTGGGGCCAACGTCCTGACTTTC.

The chain employs TRBV18 and TRBJ2-7; TRBD2 matches at 7 bases. Germline loops: CDR1 KGHSH, CDR2 LQKENI. The CDR3 consists of 14 residues. V shed 3 bases and J 1 base; nucleotides not matched to a gene: 3. CDR3 protein: CASSPGGGSYEQYF. The DNA for the CDR3 is TGTGCCAGCTCACCCGGCGGGGGTTCCTACGAGCAGTACTTC.

J is TRBJ1-1 and V is TRBV2; 8 bases are shared with TRBD1. This CDR3 spans 18 amino acids. Germline assignment: CDR1 SNHLY and CDR2 FYNNEI. V dropped 4 bases and J dropped 0; count of bases not matched to a gene: 13. The CDR3 is CASSGTGGAWDMNTEAFF. DNA for the CDR3: TGTGCCAGCAGTGGTACAGGGGGGGCTTGGGATATGAACACTGAAGCTTTCTTT. Supplemented by reference TRBV2 and TRBJ1-1, the full variable domain reads EPEVTQTPSHQVTQMGQEVILRCVPISNHLYFYWYRQILGQKVEFLVSFYNNEISEKSEIFDDQFSVERPDGSNFTLKIRSTKLEDSAMYFCASSGTGGAWDMNTEAFFGQGTRLTVV.

The chain has TRBV7-2 and TRBJ2-3; no reliable D call. From germline, CDR1 is SGHTA and CDR2 FQGNSA. V was clipped by 2 bases and J by 4 bases, with 10 bases between them. The CDR3 runs to 14 residues. The CDR3 region is CASSLFYEADTQYF. The CDR3 DNA sequence: TGTGCCAGCAGCTTATTCTATGAGGCAGATACGCAGTATTTT.

The V gene is TRBV4-2, the J gene TRBJ1-2; 9 nucleotides align to TRBD1. Germline CDR1 reads LGHNA; CDR2 reads YNFKEQ. Trimming cost V 4 bases and J 6 bases; bases outside gene matches: 3. The CDR3 runs 13 residues. The CDR3 here is CASSLGTGNGYTF. CDR3 in DNA: TGTGCCAGCAGCCTAGGGACAGGGAATGGCTACACCTTC.

The chain has TRBV23-1 and TRBJ1-1, with unresolved D. TRBV23-1 is annotated as an ORF whose role is uncertain. Trimming removed 2 bases at V and 4 bases at J, with 14 bases between. CDR3 length: 15 amino acids. The DNA of the CDR3 is TGCGCCAGCAGTCAAAAGCAGGTTCTTGGCACTGAAGCTTTCTTT. It codes for CASSQKQVLGTEAFF.

The chain has TRBV4-1 and TRBJ1-2; D is unclear. The CDR3 runs to 15 residues. V shed 0 bases and J shed 9 bases, with 17 bases lying between them. Looked up from germline, CDR1 is MGHRA and CDR2 is YSYEKL. DNA for the CDR3: TGCGCCAGCAGCCAAGAAGCGCGACGGATATCCAGCTACACCTTC. Translation gives CASSQEARRISSYTF.